The sample holds one count of the clone carrying this TCR beta chain. The CDR3 contains 13 residues. The germline V gene has CDR1 LNHDA and CDR2 SQIVND (reference sequence). Trimming left V 0 bases short and J 10 bases short, with 12 bases between. This sample is drawn from a study of blood T cell repertoires in COVID-19. In the authors' methods: For nucleated cells, counts were estimated from reference gene primer amplification. Sequenced by immunoSEQ multiplex PCR; TCRdb stores in-frame clones only, minus some. V, J and clone size reflect that table, while D and trimming were determined from the DNA. The repertoire holds about 260,000 clones, with about 90% as singletons.

The source of this sequence is a woman aged 40 to 50 who had recovered from COVID-19. Material: peripheral blood. The chain carries TRBV19 and TRBJ1-1; weak D call: TRBD1 (5 bases). The CDR3 loop is CASSIDLSQAAFF. In DNA form, the CDR3 reads TGTGCCAGTAGTATAGATCTATCACAGGCAGCTTTCTTT.